This TCR beta chain was found in a study of CD8+CD57+ T cells in acquired aplastic anemia. Across the whole study: The sorted CD4+ and CD8+ cells yielded an average about 3.5 ug of DNA. Study results and limitations: Patients had fewer than 35 CD8+ CDR3 sequences in common with controls (the shared set).

At least ten counts were recorded for this clonotype. What it recognizes is unknown. Sequencing was done on patients that had shown CD8+CD57+ cell expansion by flow cytometry. Looked up from germline, CDR1 is SNHLY and CDR2 is FYNNEI. The length of the CDR3 is 14 residues. V lost 6 bases to trimming and J lost 0 bases, with 12 bases between them. CDR3 and TCR beta VDJ profiling relied on genomic DNA as the template. TCRdb reprocessed the reads with MiXCR, giving one entry per CDR3 protein. The sample includes hundreds of thousands of distinct CDR3 sequences, roughly a third of them seen just once. The chain recombines TRBV2 with TRBJ2-7; D gene unclear. What was sequenced was sorted CD4+, CD8+, or CD8+CD57+ T cells (not recorded which) from PBMCs. The TCR sequence derives from a human donor with aplastic anemia. This CDR3 reads CASRRAIASYEQYF. In DNA form, the CDR3 reads TGTGCCAGCAGAAGAGCGATTGCCTCCTACGAGCAGTACTTC.